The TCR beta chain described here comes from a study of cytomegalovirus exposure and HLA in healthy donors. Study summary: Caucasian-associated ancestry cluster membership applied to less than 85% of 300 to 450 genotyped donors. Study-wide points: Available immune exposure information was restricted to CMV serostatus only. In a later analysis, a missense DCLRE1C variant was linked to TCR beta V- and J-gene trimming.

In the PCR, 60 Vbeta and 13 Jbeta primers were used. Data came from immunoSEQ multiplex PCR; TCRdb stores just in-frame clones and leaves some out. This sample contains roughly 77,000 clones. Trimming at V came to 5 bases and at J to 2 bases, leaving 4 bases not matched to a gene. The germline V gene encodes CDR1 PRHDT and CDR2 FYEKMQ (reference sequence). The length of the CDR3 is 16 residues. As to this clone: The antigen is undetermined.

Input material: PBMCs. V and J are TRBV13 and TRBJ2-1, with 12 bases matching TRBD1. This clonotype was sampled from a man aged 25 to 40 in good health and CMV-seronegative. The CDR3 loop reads CASSRDRGRAYNEQFF. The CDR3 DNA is TGTGCCAGCAGCAGGGACAGGGGGCGGGCCTACAATGAGCAGTTCTTC.